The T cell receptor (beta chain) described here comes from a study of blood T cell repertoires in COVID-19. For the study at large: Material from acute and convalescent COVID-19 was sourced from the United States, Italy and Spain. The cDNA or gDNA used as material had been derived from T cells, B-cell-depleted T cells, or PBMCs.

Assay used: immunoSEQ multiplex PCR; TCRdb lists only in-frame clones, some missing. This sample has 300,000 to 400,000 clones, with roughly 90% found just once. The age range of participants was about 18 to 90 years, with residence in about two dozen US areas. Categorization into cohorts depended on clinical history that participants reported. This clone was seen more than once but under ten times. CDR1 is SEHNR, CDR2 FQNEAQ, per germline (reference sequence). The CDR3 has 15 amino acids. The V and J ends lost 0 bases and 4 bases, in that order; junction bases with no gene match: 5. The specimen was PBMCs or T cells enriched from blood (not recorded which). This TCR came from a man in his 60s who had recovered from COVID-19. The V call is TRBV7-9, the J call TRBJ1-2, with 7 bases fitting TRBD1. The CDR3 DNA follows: TGTGCCAGCAGCTTAGCGCTGGGGGACAGCTATGGCTACACCTTC. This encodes CASSLALGDSYGYTF.